This T cell receptor (beta chain) is drawn from a study of PD-1 blockade in classical Hodgkin lymphoma. Study findings and constraints: Nivolumab starters within 1 year of ASCT were excluded. Newly diagnosed and completely responding patients shared comparable baseline diversity.

V was pared by 2 bases and J by 6 bases, with 8 bases of the junction left unmatched. Per germline, CDR1 SGHNT and CDR2 YENEEA. This CDR3 is 16 amino acids long. About this clone itself: As yet, its antigen is unknown.

All patients relapsed after autologous stem cell transplantation, and brentuximab vedotin exposure varied. Sequenced by immunoSEQ multiplex PCR; TCRdb stores in-frame clones only, minus some. The data contain roughly 15,000 clones, roughly 68% of them seen just once; the ten biggest clones take up about 11%. The source of this sequence is a human donor with classical Hodgkin lymphoma. The chain employs TRBV11-3 and TRBJ2-1, with 9 bases matching TRBD1. Source: peripheral blood mononuclear cells (PBMCs), taken at baseline. CDR3 coding DNA: TGTGCCAGCAGCTTAAACGACAGGGGGATCGGCAATGAGCAGTTCTTC. Translating gives CASSLNDRGIGNEQFF.